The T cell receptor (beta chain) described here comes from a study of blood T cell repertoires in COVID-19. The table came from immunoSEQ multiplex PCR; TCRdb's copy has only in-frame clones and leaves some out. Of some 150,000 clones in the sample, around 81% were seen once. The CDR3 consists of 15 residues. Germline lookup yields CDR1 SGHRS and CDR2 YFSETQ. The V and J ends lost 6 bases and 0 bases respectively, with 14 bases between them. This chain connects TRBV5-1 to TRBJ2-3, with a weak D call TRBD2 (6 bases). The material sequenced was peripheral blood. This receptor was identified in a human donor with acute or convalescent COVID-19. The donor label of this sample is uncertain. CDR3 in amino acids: CASTSAGRSTDTQYF. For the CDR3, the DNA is TGCGCCAGCACCTCCGCGGGGAGGAGCACAGATACGCAGTATTTT.